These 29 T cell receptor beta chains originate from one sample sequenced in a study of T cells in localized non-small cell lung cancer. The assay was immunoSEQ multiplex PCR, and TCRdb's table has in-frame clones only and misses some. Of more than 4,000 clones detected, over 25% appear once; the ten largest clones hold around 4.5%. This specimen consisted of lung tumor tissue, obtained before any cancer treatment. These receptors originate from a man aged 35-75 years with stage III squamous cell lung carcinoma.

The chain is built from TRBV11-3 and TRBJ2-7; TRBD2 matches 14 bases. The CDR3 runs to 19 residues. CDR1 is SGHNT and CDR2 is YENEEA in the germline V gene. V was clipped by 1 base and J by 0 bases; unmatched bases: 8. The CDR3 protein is CASSLVLGTSGGHSYEQYF. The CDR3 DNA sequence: TGTGCCAGCAGCTTAGTCCTTGGGACTAGCGGGGGCCACTCCTACGAGCAGTACTTC.

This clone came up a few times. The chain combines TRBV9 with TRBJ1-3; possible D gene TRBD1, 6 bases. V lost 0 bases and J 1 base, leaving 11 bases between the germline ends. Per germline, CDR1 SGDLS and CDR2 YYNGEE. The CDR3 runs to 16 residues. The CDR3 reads CASSVGGGGSGNTIYF. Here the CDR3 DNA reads TGTGCCAGCAGCGTAGGAGGGGGAGGGTCTGGAAACACCATATATTTT.

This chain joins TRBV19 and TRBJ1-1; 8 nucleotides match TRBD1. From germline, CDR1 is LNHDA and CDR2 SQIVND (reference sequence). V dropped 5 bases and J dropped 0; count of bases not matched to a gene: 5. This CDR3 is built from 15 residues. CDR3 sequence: CASSPGQVMNTEAFF. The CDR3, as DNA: TGTGCCAGTAGTCCGGGACAGGTGATGAACACTGAAGCTTTCTTT.

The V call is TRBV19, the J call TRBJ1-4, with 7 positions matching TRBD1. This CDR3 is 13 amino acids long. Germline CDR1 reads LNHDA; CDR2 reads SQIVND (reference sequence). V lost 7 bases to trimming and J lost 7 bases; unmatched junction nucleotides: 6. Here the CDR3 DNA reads TGTGCCAGTAATCGCCAGGGGGGTGAAAAACTGTTTTTT. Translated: CASNRQGGEKLFF.

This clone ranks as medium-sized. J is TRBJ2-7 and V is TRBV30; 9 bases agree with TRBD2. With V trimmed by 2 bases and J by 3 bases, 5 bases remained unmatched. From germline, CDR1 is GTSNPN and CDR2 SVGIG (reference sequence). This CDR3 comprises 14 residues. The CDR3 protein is CAWSLAGAFYEQYF. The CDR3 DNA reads TGTGCCTGGAGTTTAGCGGGGGCATTCTACGAGCAGTACTTC.

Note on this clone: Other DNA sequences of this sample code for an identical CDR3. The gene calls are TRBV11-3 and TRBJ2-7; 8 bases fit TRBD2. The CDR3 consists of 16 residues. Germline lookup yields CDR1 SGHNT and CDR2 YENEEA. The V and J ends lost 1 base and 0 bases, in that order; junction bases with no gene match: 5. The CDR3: CASSLVGGGISYEQYF. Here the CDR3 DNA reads TGTGCCAGCAGCTTAGTTGGCGGGGGGATCTCCTACGAGCAGTACTTC.

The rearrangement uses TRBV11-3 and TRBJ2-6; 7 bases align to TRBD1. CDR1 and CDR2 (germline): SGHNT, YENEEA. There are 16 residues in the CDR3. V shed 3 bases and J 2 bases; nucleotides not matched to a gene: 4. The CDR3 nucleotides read TGTGCCAGCAGCTTCGGACAGGCTCCTGGGGCCAACGTCCTGACTTTC. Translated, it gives CASSFGQAPGANVLTF.

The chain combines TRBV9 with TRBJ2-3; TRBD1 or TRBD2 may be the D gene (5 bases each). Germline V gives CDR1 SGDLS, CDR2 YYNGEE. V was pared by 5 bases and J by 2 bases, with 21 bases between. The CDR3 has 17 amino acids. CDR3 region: CASSSNWGLLDTDTQYF. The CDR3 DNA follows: TGTGCCAGCAGTTCAAACTGGGGGTTATTGGACACAGATACGCAGTATTTT. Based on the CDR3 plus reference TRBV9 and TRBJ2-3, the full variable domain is DSGVTQTPKHLITATGQRVTLRCSPRSGDLSVYWYQQSLDQGLQFLIQYYNGEERAKGNILERFSAQQFPDLHSELNLSSLELGDSALYFCASSSNWGLLDTDTQYFGPGTRLTVL.

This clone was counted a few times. The CDR3 bases are TGTGCCAGCAGCCAAGAGGGTGAAAAACTGTTTTTT. It codes for CASSQEGEKLFF. The chain joins TRBV14 to TRBJ1-4, with D uncertain. CDR3 length equals 12 residues. Germline values: CDR1 SGHDN, CDR2 FVKESK. Trimming pared 0 bases from V and 7 bases from J, leaving 3 bases between. Supplemented by reference TRBV14 and TRBJ1-4, the full variable domain reads EAGVTQFPSHSVIEKGQTVTLRCDPISGHDNLYWYRRVMGKEIKFLLHFVKESKQDESGMPNNRFLAERTGGTYSTLKVQPAELEDSGVYFCASSQEGEKLFFGSGTQLSVL.

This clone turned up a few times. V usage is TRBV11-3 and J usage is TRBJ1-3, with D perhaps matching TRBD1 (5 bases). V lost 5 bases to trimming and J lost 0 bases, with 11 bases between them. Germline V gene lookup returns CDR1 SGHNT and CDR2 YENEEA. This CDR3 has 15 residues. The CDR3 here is CASSPQANSGNTIYF. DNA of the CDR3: TGTGCCAGCAGCCCACAGGCGAACTCTGGAAACACCATATATTTT. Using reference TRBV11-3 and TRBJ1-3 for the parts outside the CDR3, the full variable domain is EAGVVQSPRYKIIEKKQPVAFWCNPISGHNTLYWYLQNLGQGPELLIRYENEEAVDDSQLPKDRFSAERLKGVDSTLKIQPAELGDSAVYLCASSPQANSGNTIYFGEGSWLTVV.

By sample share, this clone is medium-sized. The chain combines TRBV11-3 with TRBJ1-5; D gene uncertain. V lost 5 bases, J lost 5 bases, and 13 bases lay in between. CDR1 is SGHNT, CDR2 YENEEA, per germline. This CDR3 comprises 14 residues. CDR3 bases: TGTGCCAGCAGCCCCGCCGGGGAGGATCAGCCCCAGCATTTT. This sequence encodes CASSPAGEDQPQHF.

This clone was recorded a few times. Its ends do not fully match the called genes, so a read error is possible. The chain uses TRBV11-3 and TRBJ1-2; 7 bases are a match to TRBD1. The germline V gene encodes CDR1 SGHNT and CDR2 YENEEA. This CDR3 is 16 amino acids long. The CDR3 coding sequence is TGTGCCAGCAGCTTAGATAGGGGACAGAGTAACTATAGCTACACCTTC. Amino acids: CASSLDRGQSNYSYTF.

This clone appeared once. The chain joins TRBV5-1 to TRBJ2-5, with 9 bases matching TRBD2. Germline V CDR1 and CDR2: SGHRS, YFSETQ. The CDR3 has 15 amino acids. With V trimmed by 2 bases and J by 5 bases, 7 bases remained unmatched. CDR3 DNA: TGCGCCAGCAGCTTCGGCGGGGGGGCAGGTGAGACCCAGTACTTC. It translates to CASSFGGGAGETQYF.

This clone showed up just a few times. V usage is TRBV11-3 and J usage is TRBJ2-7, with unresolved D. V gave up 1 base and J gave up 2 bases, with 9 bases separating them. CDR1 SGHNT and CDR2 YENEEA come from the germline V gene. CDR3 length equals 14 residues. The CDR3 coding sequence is TGTGCCAGCAGCTTAGGTATTAGCACCTACGAGCAGTACTTC. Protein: CASSLGISTYEQYF.

Written as DNA, the CDR3 is TGTGCCAGCAGGGATGCAGGGGCTGACTATGGCTACACCTTC. Translated: CASRDAGADYGYTF. V usage is TRBV9 and J usage is TRBJ1-2, with D possibly TRBD1 on 6 matching bases. Trimming removed 5 bases at V and 3 bases at J, with 14 bases between. Germline V gene data show CDR1 as SGDLS and CDR2 as YYNGEE. The CDR3 runs to 14 residues.

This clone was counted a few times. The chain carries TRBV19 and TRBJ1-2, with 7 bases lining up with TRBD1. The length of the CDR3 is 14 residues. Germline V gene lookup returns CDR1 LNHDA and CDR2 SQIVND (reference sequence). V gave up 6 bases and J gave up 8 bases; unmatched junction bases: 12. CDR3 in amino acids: CASSRTGTDLGYTF. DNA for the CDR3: TGTGCCAGTAGCCGGACCGGGACAGACCTAGGCTACACCTTC.

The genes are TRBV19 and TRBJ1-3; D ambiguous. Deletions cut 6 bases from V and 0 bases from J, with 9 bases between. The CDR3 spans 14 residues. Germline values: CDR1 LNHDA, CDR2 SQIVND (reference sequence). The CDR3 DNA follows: TGTGCCAGTAGGGAATCTTCCTCTGGAAACACCATATATTTT. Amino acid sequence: CASRESSSGNTIYF.

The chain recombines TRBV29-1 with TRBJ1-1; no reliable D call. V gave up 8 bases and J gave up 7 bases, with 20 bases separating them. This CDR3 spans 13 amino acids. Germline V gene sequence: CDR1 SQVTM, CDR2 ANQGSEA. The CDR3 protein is CSPSPRGRSEAFF. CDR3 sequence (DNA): TGCAGCCCCTCCCCCCGCGGGCGGAGTGAAGCTTTCTTT.

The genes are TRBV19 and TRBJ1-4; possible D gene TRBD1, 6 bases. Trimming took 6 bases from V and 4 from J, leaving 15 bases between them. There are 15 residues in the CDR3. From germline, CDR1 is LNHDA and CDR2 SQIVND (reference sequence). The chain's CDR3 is CASRPGQSYNEKLFF. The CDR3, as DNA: TGTGCCAGTAGACCCGGACAGTCCTATAATGAAAAACTGTTTTTT. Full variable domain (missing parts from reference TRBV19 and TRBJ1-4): DGGITQSPKYLFRKEGQNVTLSCEQNLNHDAMYWYRQDPGQGLRLIYYSQIVNDFQKGDIAEGYSVSREKKESFPLTVTSAQKNPTAFYLCASRPGQSYNEKLFFGSGTQLSVL.

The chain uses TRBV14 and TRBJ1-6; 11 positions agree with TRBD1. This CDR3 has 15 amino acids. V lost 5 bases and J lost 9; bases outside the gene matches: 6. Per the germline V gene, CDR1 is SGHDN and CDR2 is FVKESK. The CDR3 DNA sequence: TGTGCCAGCAGCTATGGACAGGGGGCCGTTTCACCCCTCCACTTT. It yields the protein CASSYGQGAVSPLHF.

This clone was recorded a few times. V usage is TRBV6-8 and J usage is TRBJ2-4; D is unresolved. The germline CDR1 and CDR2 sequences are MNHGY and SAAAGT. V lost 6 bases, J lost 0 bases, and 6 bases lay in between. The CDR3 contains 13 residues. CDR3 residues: CASRELAKNIQYF. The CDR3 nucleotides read TGTGCCAGCAGGGAGCTAGCCAAAAACATTCAGTACTTC.

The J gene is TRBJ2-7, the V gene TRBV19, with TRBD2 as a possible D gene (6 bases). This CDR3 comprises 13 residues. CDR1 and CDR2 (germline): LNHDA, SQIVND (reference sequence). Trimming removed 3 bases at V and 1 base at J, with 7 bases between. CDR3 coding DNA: TGTGCCAGTAGTATCGGAGGGTCCTACGAGCAGTACTTC. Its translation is CASSIGGSYEQYF.

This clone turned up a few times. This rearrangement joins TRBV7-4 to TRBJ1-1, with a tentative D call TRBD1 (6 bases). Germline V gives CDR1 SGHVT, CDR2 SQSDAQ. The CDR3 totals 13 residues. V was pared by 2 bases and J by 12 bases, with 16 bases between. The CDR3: CASSLSWDTDPFF. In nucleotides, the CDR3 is TGTGCCAGCAGCTTAAGTTGGGACACCGATCCTTTCTTT.

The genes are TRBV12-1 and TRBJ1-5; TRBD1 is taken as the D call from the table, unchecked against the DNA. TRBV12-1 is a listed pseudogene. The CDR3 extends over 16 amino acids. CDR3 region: CASSRARQGAIQPQHF. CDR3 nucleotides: TGTGCCAGCAGTAGAGCTCGGCAGGGGGCGATTCAGCCCCAGCATTTT.

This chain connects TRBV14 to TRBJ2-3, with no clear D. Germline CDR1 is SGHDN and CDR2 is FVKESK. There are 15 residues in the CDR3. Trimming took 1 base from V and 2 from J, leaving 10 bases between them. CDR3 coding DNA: TGTGCCAGCAGCCAAGTAGGCAGGACCACAGATACGCAGTATTTT. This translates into CASSQVGRTTDTQYF.

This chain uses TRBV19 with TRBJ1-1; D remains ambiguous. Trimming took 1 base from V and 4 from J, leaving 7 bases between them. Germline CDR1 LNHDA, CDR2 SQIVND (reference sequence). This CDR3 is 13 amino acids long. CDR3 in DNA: TGTGCCAGTAGTATAGGGAGTGGCACTGAAGCTTTCTTT. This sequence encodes CASSIGSGTEAFF.

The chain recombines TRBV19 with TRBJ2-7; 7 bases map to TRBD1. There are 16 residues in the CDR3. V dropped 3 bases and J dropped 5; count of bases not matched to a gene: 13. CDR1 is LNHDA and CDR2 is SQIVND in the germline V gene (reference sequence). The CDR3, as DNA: TGTGCCAGTAGTATCGTCCGAATGACAGGGATCAACGAGCAGTACTTC. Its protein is CASSIVRMTGINEQYF.

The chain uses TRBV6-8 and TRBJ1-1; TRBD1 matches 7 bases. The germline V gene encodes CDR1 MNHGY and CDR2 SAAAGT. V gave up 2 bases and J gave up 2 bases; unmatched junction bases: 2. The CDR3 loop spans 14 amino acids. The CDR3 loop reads CASSYRDRNTEAFF. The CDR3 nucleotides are TGTGCCAGCAGTTACAGGGACAGAAACACTGAAGCTTTCTTT.

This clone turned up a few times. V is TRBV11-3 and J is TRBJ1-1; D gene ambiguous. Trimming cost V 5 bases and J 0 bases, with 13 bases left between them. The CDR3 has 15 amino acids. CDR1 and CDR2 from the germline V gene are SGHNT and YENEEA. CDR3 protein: CASSPRWVLNTEAFF. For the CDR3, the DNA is TGTGCCAGCAGCCCACGTTGGGTGCTGAACACTGAAGCTTTCTTT. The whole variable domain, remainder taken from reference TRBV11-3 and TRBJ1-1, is EAGVVQSPRYKIIEKKQPVAFWCNPISGHNTLYWYLQNLGQGPELLIRYENEEAVDDSQLPKDRFSAERLKGVDSTLKIQPAELGDSAVYLCASSPRWVLNTEAFFGQGTRLTVV.